This T cell receptor beta chain was observed in a study of T cell responses to AZD1222 COVID-19 vaccine (dated by TCRdb to the early 2020s). The study in broad terms: A total of about 240 trial participants underwent TCR sequencing, of whom about 210 received two doses of AZD1222 and about 25 received two doses of the MenACWY control vaccine. Trial participants were enrolled by age into 18-55, 56-69 and 70-plus year subgroups, with around 150, 28 and 57 TCR-sequenced participants respectively. The investigation overall reported the following: Participants were mostly white British and included more females than males, and it was suggested by the authors that clonal diversity may have been underestimated. Because no day 14 peak-response samples were available, repertoires were characterized only after the peak T cell response. Reportedly, almost half of the unique spike-specific TCRs recognized epitopes lying outside the regions that are mutated in the B.1.351 and B.1.1.7 variants. The 56-69-year group was small, and its depth increase did not reach significance, likely because of low power. Only a handful of AZD1222 recipients were SARS-CoV-2 seropositive at baseline, limiting conclusions about previously exposed vaccinees. A significant rise in spike-specific TCR breadth and depth was observed after two AZD1222 doses relative to day 0 and relative to MenACWY recipients. The whole spike protein was spanned by vaccine-associated CD4 TCRs, and dominant responses were seen in regions 160-218 and 743-854.

What the time point label conveys for this sample: about 28 days (+/-7) after the second vaccine dose. AZD1222 recipients given second doses at about 4 weeks or at about 12 weeks were pooled, since spike-specific TCR depth and breadth were not found to differ between the two schedules. The vaccinee samples were drawn from two UK trials, COV001 and COV002, one of which was a single-blind randomized controlled phase 2/3 trial testing AZD1222 (ChAdOx1 nCoV-19) in healthy adults. For TCRbeta chain sequencing, PBMC samples were collected from trial participants at day 0 and at day 28 after the second dose. The CDR3 regions of human TCRbeta chains were analyzed by immunosequencing. Per the authors' processing: TCRs in the repertoires were compared against a reference library of SARS-CoV-2-specific TCRs that had been generated with the MIRA antigen-specificity platform. Breadth meant the fraction of unique TCRs that were SARS-CoV-2-associated, whereas depth meant the fraction of total T cells that were SARS-CoV-2-associated. Using the MIRA data, each spike-specific TCR was assigned both to the spike region to which the TCR was reactive and to a CD4 or CD8 class. Log10-transformed breadth and depth values were compared by one-way ANOVA with Sidak's multiple comparisons tests. TCRdb provides this immuneACCESS table in a form limited to in-frame rearrangements. Some clones are lacking; in checked studies, under half of them reflect an unresolved V gene, and why the rest are absent is not known. V and J calls and clone size are given by that table; D and trimming were obtained from the DNA. This sample gives more than 95,000 clones in total; 92% of them show up just once. The ten largest clones add up to about 1.6% of the sample.

V is shortened by 5 bases, J by 5 bases, and the region joining them spans 15 bases. Sequences SGHTA (CDR1) and FQGTGA (CDR2) are obtained from the germline V gene. The CDR3 runs 15 residues from the cysteine to the phenylalanine. Only the CDR3 portion is preserved as DNA: 45 bases, with reading frame beginning at the first base. This clone was detected only a few times. Its antigen is currently not known. Base qualities are not recorded, but no much larger clone differs from it by a single base. The rearrangement joined TRBV7-3 to TRBJ2-2; TRBD2 might be the D gene, on 5 matching bases. The receptor comes from an adult who received the AZD1222 COVID-19 vaccine. The sample here was peripheral blood, taken 28 days after the second AZD1222 dose. The CDR3 sequence is CASSLILLGTGELFF. The DNA is as follows: TGTGCCAGCAGCCTAATTTTACTAGGGACCGGGGAGCTGTTTTTT.